A single sample gave rise to the 19 T cell receptor beta chains below, sequenced in a study of post-analysis software for immune sequencing data. Findings and caveats of the study: With TRBV5-6, TRBV5-1 and TRBV20-1 included, about five TRBV segments were more frequent in patients than in controls.

The antigens for these receptors are not known. Libraries were made from TCR beta cDNA, and they carried unique molecular identifiers. MiXCR, run by TCRdb on the PCR reads, gives a single entry per CDR3 protein. The data contain roughly 800,000 distinct CDR3 sequences, 53% of them singletons. Sequencing used blood. These TCRs come from a girl aged 10 to 17 with multiple sclerosis.

Only a few counts were recorded for this clonotype. The rearrangement links TRBV6-6 to TRBJ2-1; D assignment may be TRBD1 or TRBD2 (6 bases each). The CDR3 sequence is 16 residues long. V shed 6 bases and J shed 0 bases, with 15 bases lying between them. Germline loops: CDR1 MNHNY, CDR2 SVGAGI (reference sequence). The chain's CDR3 is CASSRWGASSYNEQFF. CDR3 in DNA: TGTGCCAGCAGCCGCTGGGGGGCTAGCTCCTACAATGAGCAGTTCTTC.

The rearrangement links TRBV5-1 to TRBJ1-2, with D unclear. Per the germline V gene, CDR1 is SGHRS and CDR2 is YFSETQ. The CDR3 consists of 11 residues. V was clipped by 3 bases and J by 10 bases, with 10 bases between them. The CDR3 DNA is TGCGCCAGCAGCTCCGGTCCGGCCTACACCTTC. Translated: CASSSGPAYTF.

The chain uses TRBV5-4 and TRBJ2-5; TRBD1 is a possible D gene (6 bases). Trimming pared 1 base from V and 1 base from J, leaving 11 bases between. Germline V gives CDR1 SGHNT, CDR2 YYREEE (reference sequence). The CDR3 contains 15 residues. CDR3 in amino acids: CASSLRGTLQETQYF. Written as DNA, the CDR3 is TGTGCCAGCAGCTTGAGGGGGACCCTCCAAGAGACCCAGTACTTC.

The table lists this clonotype with a few counts. One end of the junction fails to match germline, which may point to a read error. This chain joins TRBV7-7 and TRBJ2-2; TRBD2 matches 7 bases. This CDR3 has 15 residues. Germline V gives CDR1 SSHAT, CDR2 FNYEAQ (reference sequence). In DNA, the CDR3 is TGTGCTAGCAGCCTAGCGTCGGGGGGCACCGGGGAGCTGTTTTTT. Encoded protein: CASSLASGGTGELFF. Using reference TRBV7-7 and TRBJ2-2 for the parts outside the CDR3, the full variable domain is GAGVSQSPRYKVTKRGQDVTLRCDPISSHATLYWYQQALGQGPEFLTYFNYEAQPDKSGLPSDRFSAERPEGSISTLTIQRTEQRDSAMYRCASSLASGGTGELFFGEGSRLTVL.

This clonotype was observed a handful of times. V is TRBV29-1 and J is TRBJ2-7; TRBD1 matches 8 bases. CDR1 is SQVTM, CDR2 ANQGSEA, per germline. V shed 2 bases, J shed 0 bases, and the junction held 3 bases outside the gene matches. The length of the CDR3 is 14 residues. CDR3: CSVETRGLSYEQYF. CDR3 DNA sequence: TGCAGCGTTGAAACCAGGGGGCTCTCCTACGAGCAGTACTTC.

V and J are TRBV5-1 and TRBJ2-1; tentatively, D is TRBD2 (6 bases). Trimming removed 0 bases from V and 0 bases from J, with 13 bases in between. The germline CDR1 and CDR2 sequences are SGHRS and YFSETQ. The CDR3 totals 17 residues. The CDR3 coding sequence is TGCGCCAGCAGCTTGGGGGCTAGCGCAAGCTCCTACAATGAGCAGTTCTTC. Its protein product is CASSLGASASSYNEQFF.

This sequence joins TRBV7-6 and TRBJ1-1; 10 positions match TRBD1. Germline-derived CDR1 and CDR2 are SGHVS and FNYEAQ. The J segment lost 5 bases and the V segment lost 6 bases, leaving 15 bases of the junction unmatched. The CDR3 sequence is 17 residues long. The CDR3 DNA reads as TGTGCCAGCAGAGTGGGTGGGCCCGGGACAGGGGAAACTGAAGCTTTCTTT. It yields the protein CASRVGGPGTGETEAFF.

Of note for this clonotype: It is unclear where the CDR3 begins or ends on the DNA, so no DNA is shown, and the CDR3 is as TCRdb lists it. This chain connects TRBV6-2 or TRBV6-3 to TRBJ2-1; TRBD1 is the table's D call, not checked against the DNA. Germline lookup yields CDR1 MNHEY and CDR2 SVGEGT. Termini included, the CDR3 measures 17 amino acids. The CDR3 is CASSYQYSGPANNEQFF.

This clonotype was seen at least ten times. The chain has TRBV6-6 and TRBJ2-7; TRBD1 agrees at 8 bases. Germline V gene data show CDR1 as MNHNY and CDR2 as SVGAGI (reference sequence). With V trimmed by 6 bases and J by 4 bases, 11 bases remained unmatched. There are 15 residues in the CDR3. In nucleotides, the CDR3 is TGTGCCAGCAGCCTTACCGGACAGGGACCGTACGAGCAGTACTTC. Translated: CASSLTGQGPYEQYF.

This clonotype was counted only a few times. V gene TRBV29-1 combines with J gene TRBJ1-2, with 7 positions matching TRBD1. J lost 1 base, V lost 1 base, and 9 bases had no gene match. Germline values: CDR1 SQVTM, CDR2 ANQGSEA. The CDR3 covers 16 residues. As DNA, the CDR3 is TGCAGCGTTGAAGCAGGCAGGGGGGCGATTAACTATGGCTACACCTTC. It is translated as CSVEAGRGAINYGYTF. The variable domain in full, with the rest retrieved from reference TRBV29-1 and TRBJ1-2, is SAVISQKPSRDICQRGTSLTIQCQVDSQVTMMFWYRQQPGQSLTLIATANQGSEATYESGFVIDKFPISRPNLTFSTLTVSNMSPEDSSIYLCSVEAGRGAINYGYTFGSGTRLTVV.

The CDR3 coding sequence is TGTGCCAGCAGCTTAGGGGGTAGCGGGAGGGAGCAGTACTTC. Translation: CASSLGGSGREQYF. The chain has TRBV11-1 and TRBJ2-5, with 11 bases matching TRBD2. The CDR3 runs 14 residues. Germline V gene data show CDR1 as SGHAT and CDR2 as FQDESV (reference sequence). The ends lost 1 base at V and 11 bases at J; junction bases unmatched: 6.

This clonotype was detected only a few times. The chain uses TRBV5-6 and TRBJ1-2; TRBD1 might be the D (5 bases). The length of the CDR3 is 14 residues. Germline CDR1 and CDR2: SGHDT and YYEEEE. Trimming removed 4 bases from V and 8 bases from J, with 18 bases in between. The CDR3 loop is CASSPGRWNGGYTF. The CDR3 DNA reads TGTGCCAGCAGCCCGGGACGGTGGAACGGCGGCTACACCTTC.

This clonotype was detected only once. The chain joins TRBV5-1 to TRBJ2-3; 15 bases are shared with TRBD2. The CDR3 covers 18 residues. With V trimmed by 0 bases and J by 3 bases, 5 bases remained unmatched. Germline lookup yields CDR1 SGHRS and CDR2 YFSETQ. The CDR3 protein is CASSLGTSGGAATDTQYF. The CDR3 DNA sequence: TGCGCCAGCAGCTTGGGGACTAGCGGGGGGGCAGCGACAGATACGCAGTATTTT.

CDR3 in amino acids: CASSPGTQARGQFF. CDR3 in DNA: TGTGCCAGCTCACCCGGGACCCAGGCACGCGGGCAGTTCTTC. V gene TRBV18 combines with J gene TRBJ2-1, with D perhaps matching TRBD1 or TRBD2 (5 bases each). This CDR3 is built from 14 residues. Per the germline V gene, CDR1 is KGHSH and CDR2 is LQKENI. Trimming took 3 bases from V and 12 from J, leaving 18 bases between them. The complete variable domain, with remaining parts taken from reference TRBV18 and TRBJ2-1, reads NAGVMQNPRHLVRRRGQEARLRCSPMKGHSHVYWYRQLPEEGLKFMVYLQKENIIDESGMPKERFSAEFPKEGPSILRIQQVVRGDSAAYFCASSPGTQARGQFFGPGTRLTVL.

This chain connects TRBV5-6 to TRBJ1-5; tentative D call: TRBD1 (5 bases). V gave up 4 bases and J gave up 2 bases, with 25 bases separating them. The CDR3 spans 19 residues. Germline values: CDR1 SGHDT, CDR2 YYEEEE. CDR3 coding DNA: TGTGCCAGCAGCAAGCGAACTCATATCGGGGCGACACGCAATCAGCCCCAGCATTTT. Its translation: CASSKRTHIGATRNQPQHF.

This clonotype was counted a few times. V usage is TRBV15 and J usage is TRBJ2-1; 9 bases are shared with TRBD1. Looked up from germline, CDR1 is LNHNV and CDR2 is YYDKDF (reference sequence). CDR3 size: 14 residues. Trimming took 6 bases from V and 6 from J; bases not matched to a gene: 6. Here the CDR3 DNA reads TGTGCCACCAGTCCGGGACAGGGAAGCAATGAGCAGTTCTTC. As protein: CATSPGQGSNEQFF. The full variable domain, with the rest looked up from reference TRBV15 and TRBJ2-1, is DAMVIQNPRYQVTQFGKPVTLSCSQTLNHNVMYWYQQKSSQAPKLLFHYYDKDFNNEADTPDNFQSRRPNTSFCFLDIRSPGLGDTAMYLCATSPGQGSNEQFFGPGTRLTVL.

The chain joins TRBV5-1 to TRBJ1-2; no firm D call. With 4 bases removed from V and 1 base from J, the gap between germline ends came to 17 bases. The CDR3 is 16 residues long. The germline V gene has CDR1 SGHRS and CDR2 YFSETQ. CDR3 amino acids: CASSTGLVGSNYGYTF. In DNA form, the CDR3 reads TGCGCCAGCAGCACGGGCCTCGTGGGAAGTAACTATGGCTACACCTTC.

This clonotype appeared once. V and J are TRBV24-1 and TRBJ2-3, with D perhaps TRBD2 (6 bases). This CDR3 spans 12 amino acids. Germline loops: CDR1 KGHDR, CDR2 SFDVKD. Trimming shortened V by 7 bases and J by 4 bases, and 8 bases separated the two germline ends. This CDR3 reads CATSGSADTQYF. CDR3 sequence (DNA): TGTGCCACCAGCGGGAGCGCAGATACGCAGTATTTT.

This clonotype was detected only a few times. V usage is TRBV7-9 and J usage is TRBJ2-7; 8 bases line up with TRBD1. The trim removed 5 bases at V and 2 bases at J, leaving 14 bases unmatched. The length of the CDR3 is 17 residues. Germline values: CDR1 SEHNR, CDR2 FQNEAQ (reference sequence). CDR3 coding DNA: TGTGCCAGCAGCCGAAAGACAGGGGTGGGGGTGACCTACGAGCAGTACTTC. Translated: CASSRKTGVGVTYEQYF.